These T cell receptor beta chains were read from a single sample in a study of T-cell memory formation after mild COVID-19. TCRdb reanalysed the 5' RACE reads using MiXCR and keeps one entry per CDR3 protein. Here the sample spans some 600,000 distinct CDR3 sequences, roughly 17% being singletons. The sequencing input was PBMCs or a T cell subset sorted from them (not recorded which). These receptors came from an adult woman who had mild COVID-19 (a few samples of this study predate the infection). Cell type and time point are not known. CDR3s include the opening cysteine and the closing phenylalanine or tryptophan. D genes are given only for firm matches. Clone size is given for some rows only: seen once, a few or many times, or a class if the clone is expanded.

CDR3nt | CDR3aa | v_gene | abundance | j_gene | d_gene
TGTGCCAGCAGGTCGAGATGGTCGGACGAGCAGTACTTC | CASRSRWSDEQYF | TRBV12-3/TRBV12-4 | NA | TRBJ2-7 | NA
TGTGCCAGCAGTTTAGGGGGGGGATACACTGAAGCTTTCTTT | CASSLGGGYTEAFF | TRBV12-3/TRBV12-4 | few | TRBJ1-1 | NA
TGCGCCAGCAGCTTGTTGGGGATTGACTATGGCTACACCTTC | CASSLLGIDYGYTF | TRBV5-1 | NA | TRBJ1-2 | NA
TGTGCCAGCAGTTACTCTCAAGGAACCTCCTACGAGCAGTACTTC | CASSYSQGTSYEQYF | TRBV6-5 | NA | TRBJ2-7 | NA
TGTGCCAGCAGTATCTACGATACGCAGTATTTT | CASSIYDTQYF | TRBV12-3/TRBV12-4 | NA | TRBJ2-3 | NA
TGCGCCAGCAGCTCGACAGAAGACTATGGCTACACCTTC | CASSSTEDYGYTF | TRBV5-1 | few | TRBJ1-2 | NA
TGTGCCAGCAGCCTTGACAGCTCCCTCTACGAGCAGTACTTC | CASSLDSSLYEQYF | TRBV12-3/TRBV12-4 | NA | TRBJ2-7 | NA
TGTGCCAGTAGAATCAGAAGCGGGGGCGGCACTGAAGCTTTCTTT | CASRIRSGGGTEAFF | TRBV19 | few | TRBJ1-1 | NA
TGTGCCAGCAGTTTATCCGGCGGGAGGCGACCAGATACGCAGTATTTT | CASSLSGGRRPDTQYF | TRBV27 | many | TRBJ2-3 | TRBD2
TGCGCCAGCAGCTTGATGGTGAGAACTAGCACAGATACGCAGTATTTT | CASSLMVRTSTDTQYF | TRBV5-1 | many | TRBJ2-3 | NA
TGTGCCAGCAGTCCCCCGGGGTTACACCAAGAGACCCAGTACTTC | CASSPPGLHQETQYF | TRBV12-3/TRBV12-4 | NA | TRBJ2-5 | NA
TGTGCCAGCAGCTTTGGACTAACCCGCTCCTACAATGAGCAGTTCTTC | CASSFGLTRSYNEQFF | TRBV7-8 | few | TRBJ2-1 | NA
TGCAGTGCTACAGGACAGGTGGAGGGCTACACCTTC | CSATGQVEGYTF | TRBV20-1 | many | TRBJ1-2 | TRBD1
TGTGCCAGCAGACCCACTAGCGGGGGCTACGAGCAGTACTTC | CASRPTSGGYEQYF | TRBV7-9 | NA | TRBJ2-7 | TRBD2
TGTGCCAGCAGCCAAAGCGGGGGGCAGGAAGAGACCCAGTACTTC | CASSQSGGQEETQYF | TRBV11-2 | NA | TRBJ2-5 | TRBD2
TGTGCCAGTAGTCCAGCCGGAAAGAACACCGGGGAGCTGTTTTTT | CASSPAGKNTGELFF | TRBV19 | few | TRBJ2-2 | NA
TGTGCCAGCAGTGAAGTGAGCACTGGCACCGGGGAGCTGTTTTTT | CASSEVSTGTGELFF | TRBV6-1 | few | TRBJ2-2 | NA
TGCGCCAGCAGCCCTAGCGGACAGTCCTACGAGCAGTACTTC | CASSPSGQSYEQYF | TRBV5-1 | many | TRBJ2-7 | NA
TGTGCCAGCAGTTTAAACCGGTGGAATGAGCAGTTCTTC | CASSLNRWNEQFF | TRBV12-3/TRBV12-4 | few | TRBJ2-1 | NA
TGCGCCAGCAGCATGGACGGGGAGCTGTTTTTT | CASSMDGELFF | TRBV5-1 | NA | TRBJ2-2 | NA
TGTGCCAGCAGGGAACCGCAGGGGGGGACTGAAGCTTTCTTT | CASREPQGGTEAFF | TRBV6-6 | NA | TRBJ1-1 | TRBD1
TGCAGTGCTCGGACTAGCGGGAGAAAAGCTTACGAGCAGTACTTC | CSARTSGRKAYEQYF | TRBV20-1 | few | TRBJ2-7 | TRBD2
TGCGCCAGCAGCTCCTGGAGCACCCGCTCCTACAATGAGCAGTTCTTC | CASSSWSTRSYNEQFF | TRBV5-1 | few | TRBJ2-1 | NA
TGTGCCAGCAGTTTTTGGGGGGACCACCCCGGAGAGACCCAGTACTTC | CASSFWGDHPGETQYF | TRBV12-3/TRBV12-4 | few | TRBJ2-5 | NA
TGTGCCAGCAGTTCCCATTTTAACTATGGCTACACCTTC | CASSSHFNYGYTF | TRBV12-3/TRBV12-4 | few | TRBJ1-2 | NA
TGTGCCAGCAGCTTATCGGACTTTAGCGGGAGCAATGAGCAGTTCTTC | CASSLSDFSGSNEQFF | TRBV7-9 | few | TRBJ2-1 | TRBD2
TGCGCCAGCAGCCGCGGGGGACCGTATACGCAGTATTTT | CASSRGGPYTQYF | TRBV5-1 | NA | TRBJ2-3 | TRBD2
TGTGCCAGCAGCCTCGGACAGGGGCACGTTGGCTACACCTTC | CASSLGQGHVGYTF | TRBV7-2 | few | TRBJ1-2 | TRBD1